This T cell receptor (beta chain) originates from a study of control samples from healthy donors and cancer patients. Assay used: immunoSEQ multiplex PCR; TCRdb lists only in-frame clones, some missing. The sample has around 94,000 clones, roughly nine tenths seen once; the top ten hold under 2.5%. Germline CDR1 is SEHNR and CDR2 is FQNEAQ (reference sequence). V lost 5 bases to trimming and J lost 0 bases, with 8 bases between them. This CDR3 is built from 14 residues. The chain couples TRBV7-9 to TRBJ1-3; no clear D. The sequence was collected from a young woman in good health. Sequencing input: blood. CDR3 bases: TGTGCCAGCAGCCGCTGGGACTCTGGAAACACCATATATTTT. Translation gives CASSRWDSGNTIYF.